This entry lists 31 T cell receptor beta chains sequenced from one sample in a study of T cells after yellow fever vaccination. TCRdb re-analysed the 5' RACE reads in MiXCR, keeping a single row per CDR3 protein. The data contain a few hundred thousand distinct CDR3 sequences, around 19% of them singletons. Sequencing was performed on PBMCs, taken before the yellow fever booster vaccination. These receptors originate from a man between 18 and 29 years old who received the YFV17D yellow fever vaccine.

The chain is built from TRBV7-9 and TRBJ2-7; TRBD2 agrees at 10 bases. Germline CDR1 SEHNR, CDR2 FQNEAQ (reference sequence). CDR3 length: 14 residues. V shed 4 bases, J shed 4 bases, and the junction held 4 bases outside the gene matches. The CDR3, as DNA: TGTGCCAGCAGCTCCACTAGCGGGGTGTACGAGCAGTACTTC. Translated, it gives CASSSTSGVYEQYF.

The chain's CDR3 is CAPGQTNSPLHF. CDR3 coding DNA: TGCGCCCCGGGACAGACGAATTCACCCCTCCACTTT. The chain recombines TRBV20-1 with TRBJ1-6, with 7 nucleotides matching TRBD1. CDR1 is DFQATT, CDR2 SNEGSKA, per germline (reference sequence). The CDR3 sequence is 12 residues long.

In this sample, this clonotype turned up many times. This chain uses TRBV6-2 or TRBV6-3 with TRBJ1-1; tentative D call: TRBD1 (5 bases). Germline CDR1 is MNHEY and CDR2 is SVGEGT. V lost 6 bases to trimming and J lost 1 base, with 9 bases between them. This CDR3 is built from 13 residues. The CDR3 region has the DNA TGTGCCAGCAGAACGGGGGGGAACACTGAAGCTTTCTTT. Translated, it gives CASRTGGNTEAFF.

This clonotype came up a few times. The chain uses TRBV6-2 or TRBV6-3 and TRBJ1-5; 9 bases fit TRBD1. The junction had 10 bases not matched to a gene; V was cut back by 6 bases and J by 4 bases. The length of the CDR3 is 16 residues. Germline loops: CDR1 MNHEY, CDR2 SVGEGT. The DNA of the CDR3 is TGTGCCAGCAGAACATACAGGGGGCGCGGAAATCAGCCCCAGCATTTT. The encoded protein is CASRTYRGRGNQPQHF.

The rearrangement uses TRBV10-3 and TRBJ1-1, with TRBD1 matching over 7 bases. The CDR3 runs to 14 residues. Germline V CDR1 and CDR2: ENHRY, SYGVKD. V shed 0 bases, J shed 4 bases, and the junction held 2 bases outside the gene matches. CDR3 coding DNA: TGTGCCATCAGTGAGTCCGGGACAGCCACTGAAGCTTTCTTT. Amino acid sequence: CAISESGTATEAFF.

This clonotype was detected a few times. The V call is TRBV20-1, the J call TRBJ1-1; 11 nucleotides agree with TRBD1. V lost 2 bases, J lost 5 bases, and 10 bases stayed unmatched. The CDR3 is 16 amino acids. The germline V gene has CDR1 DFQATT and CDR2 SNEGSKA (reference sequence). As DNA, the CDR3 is TGCAGTGCTAGAATCCCCGGACAGGGGGCTCGTACTGAAGCTTTCTTT. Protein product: CSARIPGQGARTEAFF.

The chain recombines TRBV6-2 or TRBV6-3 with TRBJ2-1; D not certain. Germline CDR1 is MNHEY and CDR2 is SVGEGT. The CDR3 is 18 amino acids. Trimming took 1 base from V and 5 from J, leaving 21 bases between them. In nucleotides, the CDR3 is TGTGCCAGCAGTTACTATCCTGGTGTGGGTACCCGGAACAATGAGCAGTTCTTC. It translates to CASSYYPGVGTRNNEQFF.

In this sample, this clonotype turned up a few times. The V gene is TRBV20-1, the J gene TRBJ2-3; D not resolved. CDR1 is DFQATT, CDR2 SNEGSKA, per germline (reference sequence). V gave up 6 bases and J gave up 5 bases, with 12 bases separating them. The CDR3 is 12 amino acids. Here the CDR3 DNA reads TGCAGTGCCCCACCGAGAGGAGATACGCAGTATTTT. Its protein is CSAPPRGDTQYF.

CDR3 sequence reads: CASKGGWGPNTEAFF. The CDR3 nucleotides are TGCGCCAGCAAGGGGGGGTGGGGGCCGAACACTGAAGCTTTCTTT. This chain joins TRBV5-1 and TRBJ1-1, with D maybe TRBD1 (6 bases). The CDR3 has 15 amino acids. Trimming took 6 bases from V and 1 from J, leaving 16 bases between them. From germline, CDR1 is SGHRS and CDR2 YFSETQ.

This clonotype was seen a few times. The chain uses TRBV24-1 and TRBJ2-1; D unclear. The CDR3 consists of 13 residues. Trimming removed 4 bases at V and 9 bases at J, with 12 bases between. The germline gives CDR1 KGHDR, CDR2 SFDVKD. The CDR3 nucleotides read TGTGCCACCAGTGACTCCTCAGTTAGTGAGCAGTTCTTC. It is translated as CATSDSSVSEQFF.

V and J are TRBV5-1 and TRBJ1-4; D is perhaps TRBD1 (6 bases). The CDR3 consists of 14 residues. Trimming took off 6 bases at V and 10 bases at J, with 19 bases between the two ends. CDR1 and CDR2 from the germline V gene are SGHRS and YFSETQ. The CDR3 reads CASKGGGDGGKLFF. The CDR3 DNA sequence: TGCGCCAGCAAAGGGGGAGGGGATGGAGGAAAACTGTTTTTT.

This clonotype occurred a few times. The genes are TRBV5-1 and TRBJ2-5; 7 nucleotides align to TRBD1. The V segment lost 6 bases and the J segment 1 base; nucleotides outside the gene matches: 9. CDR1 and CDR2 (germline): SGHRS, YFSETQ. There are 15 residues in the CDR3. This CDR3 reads CASKITGASQETQYF. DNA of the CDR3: TGCGCCAGCAAAATAACAGGGGCGTCCCAAGAGACCCAGTACTTC.

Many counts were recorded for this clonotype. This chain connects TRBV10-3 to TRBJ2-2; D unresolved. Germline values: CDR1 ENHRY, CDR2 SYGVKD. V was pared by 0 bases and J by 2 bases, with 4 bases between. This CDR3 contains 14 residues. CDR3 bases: TGTGCCATCAGTGAGTCGAGCAACACCGGGGAGCTGTTTTTT. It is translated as CAISESSNTGELFF.

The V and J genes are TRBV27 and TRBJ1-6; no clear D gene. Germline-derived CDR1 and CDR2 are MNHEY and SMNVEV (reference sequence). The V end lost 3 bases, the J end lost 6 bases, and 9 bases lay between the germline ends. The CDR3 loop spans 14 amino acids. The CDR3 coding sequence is TGTGCCAGCAGTTTCTTGCAGACTAATTCACCCCTCCACTTT. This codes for CASSFLQTNSPLHF.

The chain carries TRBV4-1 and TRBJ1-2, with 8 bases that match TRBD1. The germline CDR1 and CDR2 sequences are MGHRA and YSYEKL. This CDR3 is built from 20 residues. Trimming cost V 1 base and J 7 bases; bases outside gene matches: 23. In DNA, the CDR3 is TGCGCCAGCAGCCAAGGTTTCCGGACAGGGCCTCGTAGTTCTATTGGTGGCTACACCTTC. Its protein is CASSQGFRTGPRSSIGGYTF.

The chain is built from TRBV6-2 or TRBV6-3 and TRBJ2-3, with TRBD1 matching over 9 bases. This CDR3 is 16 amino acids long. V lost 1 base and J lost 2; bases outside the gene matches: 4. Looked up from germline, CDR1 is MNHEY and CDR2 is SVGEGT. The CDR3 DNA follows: TGTGCCAGCAGTTACTGGGACAGGGAGTACACAGATACGCAGTATTTT. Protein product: CASSYWDREYTDTQYF.

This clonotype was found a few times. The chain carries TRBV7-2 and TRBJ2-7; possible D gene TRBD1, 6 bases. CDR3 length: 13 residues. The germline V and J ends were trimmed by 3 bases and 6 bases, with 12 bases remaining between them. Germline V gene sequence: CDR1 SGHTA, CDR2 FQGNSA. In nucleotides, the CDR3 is TGTGCCAGCAGCTTGGCACAGGGAGCCGAGCAGTACTTC. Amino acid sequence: CASSLAQGAEQYF.

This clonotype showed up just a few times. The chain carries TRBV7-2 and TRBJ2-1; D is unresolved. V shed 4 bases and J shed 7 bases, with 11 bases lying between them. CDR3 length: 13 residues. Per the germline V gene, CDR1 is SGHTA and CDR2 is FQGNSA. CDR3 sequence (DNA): TGTGCCAGCAGCTCCTCCTATTGGAATGAGCAGTTCTTC. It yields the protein CASSSSYWNEQFF.

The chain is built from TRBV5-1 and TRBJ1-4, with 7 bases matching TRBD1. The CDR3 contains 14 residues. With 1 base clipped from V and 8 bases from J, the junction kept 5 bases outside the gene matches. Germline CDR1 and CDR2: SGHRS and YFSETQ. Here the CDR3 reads CASSLYGTAEKLFF. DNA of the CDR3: TGCGCCAGCAGCTTGTACGGGACAGCCGAAAAACTGTTTTTT.

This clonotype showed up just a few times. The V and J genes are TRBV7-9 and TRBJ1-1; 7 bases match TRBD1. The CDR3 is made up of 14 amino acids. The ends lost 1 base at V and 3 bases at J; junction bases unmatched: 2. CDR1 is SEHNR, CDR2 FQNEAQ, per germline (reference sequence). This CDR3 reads CASSLVRGHTEAFF. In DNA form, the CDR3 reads TGTGCCAGCAGCTTAGTAAGGGGGCACACTGAAGCTTTCTTT.

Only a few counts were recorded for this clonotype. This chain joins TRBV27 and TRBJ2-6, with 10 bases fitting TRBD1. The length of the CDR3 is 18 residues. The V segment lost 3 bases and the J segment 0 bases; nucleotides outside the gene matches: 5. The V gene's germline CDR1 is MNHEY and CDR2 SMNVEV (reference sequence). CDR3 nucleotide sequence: TGTGCCAGCAGTTTTATCGGACAGGGGGTCTCTGGGGCCAACGTCCTGACTTTC. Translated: CASSFIGQGVSGANVLTF.

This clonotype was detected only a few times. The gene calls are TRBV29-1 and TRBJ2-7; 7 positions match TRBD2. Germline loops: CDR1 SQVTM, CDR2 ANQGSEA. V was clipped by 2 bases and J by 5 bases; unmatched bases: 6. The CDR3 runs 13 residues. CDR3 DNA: TGCAGCGTTGAACCCGGACTAGAACACGAGCAGTACTTC. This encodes CSVEPGLEHEQYF.

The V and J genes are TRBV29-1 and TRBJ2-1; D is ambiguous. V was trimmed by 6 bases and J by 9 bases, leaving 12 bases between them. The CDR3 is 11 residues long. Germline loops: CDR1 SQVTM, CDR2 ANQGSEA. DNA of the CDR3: TGCAGCGTGACGGGTCGTGGTGAGCAGTTCTTC. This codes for CSVTGRGEQFF.

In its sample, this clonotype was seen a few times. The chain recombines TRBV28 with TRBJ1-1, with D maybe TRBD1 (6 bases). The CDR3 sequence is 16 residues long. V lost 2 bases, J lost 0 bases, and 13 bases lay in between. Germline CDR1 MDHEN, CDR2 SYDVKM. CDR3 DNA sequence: TGTGCCAGCAGTTTACTATCGGACAGCATGAACACTGAAGCTTTCTTT. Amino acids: CASSLLSDSMNTEAFF.

The DNA of the CDR3 is TGTGCCAGCAGTTACGGGGGGCGGCCAAATGAGCAGTTCTTC. This codes for CASSYGGRPNEQFF. The chain links TRBV6-5 to TRBJ2-1, with D perhaps being TRBD1 or TRBD2 (6 bases each). Germline CDR1 is MNHEY and CDR2 is SVGAGI. The CDR3 covers 14 residues. V shed 2 bases and J shed 7 bases, with 12 bases lying between them.

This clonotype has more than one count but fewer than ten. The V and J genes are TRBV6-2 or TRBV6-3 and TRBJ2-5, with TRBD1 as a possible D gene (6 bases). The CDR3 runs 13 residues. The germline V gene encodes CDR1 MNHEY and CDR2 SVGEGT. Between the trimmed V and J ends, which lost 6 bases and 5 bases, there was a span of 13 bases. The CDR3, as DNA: TGTGCCAGCAGCAGGGGAGTACGGGAGACCCAGTACTTC. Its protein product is CASSRGVRETQYF.

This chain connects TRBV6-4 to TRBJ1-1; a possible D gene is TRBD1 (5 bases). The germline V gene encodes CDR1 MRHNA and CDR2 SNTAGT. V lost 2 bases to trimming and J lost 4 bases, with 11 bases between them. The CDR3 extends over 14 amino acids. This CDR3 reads CASSDGGSGTEAFF. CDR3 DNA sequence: TGTGCCAGCAGTGACGGGGGGTCGGGCACTGAAGCTTTCTTT.

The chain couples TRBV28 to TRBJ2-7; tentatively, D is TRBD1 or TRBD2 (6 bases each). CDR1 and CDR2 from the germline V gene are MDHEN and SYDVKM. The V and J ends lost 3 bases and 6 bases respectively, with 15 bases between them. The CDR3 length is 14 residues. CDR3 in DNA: TGTGCCAGCAGTTTGGGGGCGGGGTGGTTCGAGCAGTACGTC. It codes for CASSLGAGWFEQYV.

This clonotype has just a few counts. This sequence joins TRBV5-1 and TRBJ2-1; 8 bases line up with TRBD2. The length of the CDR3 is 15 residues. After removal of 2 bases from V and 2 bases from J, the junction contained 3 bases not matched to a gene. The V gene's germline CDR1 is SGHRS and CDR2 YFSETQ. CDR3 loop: CASSFGTSPYNEQFF. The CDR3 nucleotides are TGCGCCAGCAGCTTCGGGACTAGTCCCTACAATGAGCAGTTCTTC.

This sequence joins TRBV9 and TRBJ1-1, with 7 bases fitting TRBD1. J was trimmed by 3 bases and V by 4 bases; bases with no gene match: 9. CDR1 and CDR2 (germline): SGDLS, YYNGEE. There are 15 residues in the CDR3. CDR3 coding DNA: TGTGCCAGCAGCCCTCGACAGGGTCTCTACACTGAAGCTTTCTTT. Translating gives CASSPRQGLYTEAFF.

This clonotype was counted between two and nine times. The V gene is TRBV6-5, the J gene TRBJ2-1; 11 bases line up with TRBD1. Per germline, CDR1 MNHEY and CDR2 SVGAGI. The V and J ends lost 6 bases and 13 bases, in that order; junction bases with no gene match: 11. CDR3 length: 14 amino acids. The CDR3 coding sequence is TGTGCCAGCAGCCGACACCGGACAGGGGGCCGCCAGTTCTTC. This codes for CASSRHRTGGRQFF.